This T cell receptor (beta chain) was sequenced during a study of blood T cell repertoires in COVID-19. The assay was immunoSEQ multiplex PCR, and TCRdb's table has in-frame clones only and misses some. Of approximately 500,000 clones in the sample, 85% to 90% were seen once. V lost 3 bases to trimming and J lost 4 bases, with 9 bases between them. The CDR3 extends over 13 amino acids. Sequenced: peripheral blood. This receptor was obtained from a woman aged 45-65 years with COVID-19, enrolled during active disease. The J gene is TRBJ1-1, the V gene TRBV12-3 or TRBV12-4; the D is unclear. CDR3 amino acids: CASSFSAATEAFF. The CDR3 bases are TGTGCCAGCAGTTTCTCAGCGGCCACTGAAGCTTTCTTT.